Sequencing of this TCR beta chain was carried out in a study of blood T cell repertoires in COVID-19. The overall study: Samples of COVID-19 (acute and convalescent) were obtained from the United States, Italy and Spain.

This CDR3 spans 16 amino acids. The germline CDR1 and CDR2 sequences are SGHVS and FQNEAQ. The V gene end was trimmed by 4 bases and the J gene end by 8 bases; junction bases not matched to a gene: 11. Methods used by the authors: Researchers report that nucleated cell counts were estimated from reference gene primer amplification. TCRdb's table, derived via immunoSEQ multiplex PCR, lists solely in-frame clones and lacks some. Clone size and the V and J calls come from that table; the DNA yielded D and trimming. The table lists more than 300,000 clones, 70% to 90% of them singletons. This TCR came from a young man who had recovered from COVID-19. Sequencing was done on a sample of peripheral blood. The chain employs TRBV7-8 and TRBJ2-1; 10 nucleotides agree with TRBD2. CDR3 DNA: TGTGCCAGCAGCTCTCGCACTAGCGGGAAATCTCATGAGCAGTTCTTC. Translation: CASSSRTSGKSHEQFF. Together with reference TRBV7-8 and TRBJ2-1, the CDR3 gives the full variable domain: GAGVSQSPRYKVAKRGQDVALRCDPISGHVSLFWYQQALGQGPEFLTYFQNEAQLDKSGLPSDRFFAERPEGSVSTLKIQRTQQEDSAVYLCASSSRTSGKSHEQFFGPGTRLTVL.